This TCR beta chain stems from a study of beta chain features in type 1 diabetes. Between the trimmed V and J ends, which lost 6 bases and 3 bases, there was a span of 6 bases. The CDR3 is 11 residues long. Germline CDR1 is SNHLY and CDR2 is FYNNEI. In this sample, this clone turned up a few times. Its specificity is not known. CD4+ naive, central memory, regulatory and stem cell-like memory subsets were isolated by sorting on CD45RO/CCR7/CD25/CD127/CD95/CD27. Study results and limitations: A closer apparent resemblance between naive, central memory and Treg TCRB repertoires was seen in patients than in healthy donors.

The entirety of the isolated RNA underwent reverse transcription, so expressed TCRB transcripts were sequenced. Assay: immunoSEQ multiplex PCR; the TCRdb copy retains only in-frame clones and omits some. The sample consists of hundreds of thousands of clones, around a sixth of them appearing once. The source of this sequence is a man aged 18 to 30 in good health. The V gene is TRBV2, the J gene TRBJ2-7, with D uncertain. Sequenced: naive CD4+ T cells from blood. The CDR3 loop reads CASSPLYEQYF. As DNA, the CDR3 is TGTGCCAGCAGCCCCCTCTACGAGCAGTACTTC. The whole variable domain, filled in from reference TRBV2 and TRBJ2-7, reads EPEVTQTPSHQVTQMGQEVILRCVPISNHLYFYWYRQILGQKVEFLVSFYNNEISEKSEIFDDQFSVERPDGSNFTLKIRSTKLEDSAMYFCASSPLYEQYFGPGTRLTVT.